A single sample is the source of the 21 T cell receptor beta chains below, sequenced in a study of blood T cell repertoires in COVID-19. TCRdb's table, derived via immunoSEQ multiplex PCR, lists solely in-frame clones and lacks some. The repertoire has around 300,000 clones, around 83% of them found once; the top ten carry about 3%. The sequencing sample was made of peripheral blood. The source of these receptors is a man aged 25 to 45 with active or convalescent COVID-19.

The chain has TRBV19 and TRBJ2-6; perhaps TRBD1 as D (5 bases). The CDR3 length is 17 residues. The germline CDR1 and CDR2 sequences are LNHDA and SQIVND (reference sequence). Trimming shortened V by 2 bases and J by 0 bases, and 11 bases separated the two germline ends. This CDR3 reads CASSIYDSASGANVLTF. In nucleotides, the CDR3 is TGTGCCAGTAGTATATATGACAGCGCCTCTGGGGCCAACGTCCTGACTTTC.

CDR3 in DNA: TGCGCCAGCAGCTTGCGCGGAGATACGCAGTATTTT. As protein: CASSLRGDTQYF. The gene calls are TRBV5-1 and TRBJ2-3; D is ambiguous. Germline V lookup: CDR1 SGHRS, CDR2 YFSETQ. The CDR3 sequence is 12 residues long. The V and J ends lost 1 base and 5 bases respectively, with 5 bases between them.

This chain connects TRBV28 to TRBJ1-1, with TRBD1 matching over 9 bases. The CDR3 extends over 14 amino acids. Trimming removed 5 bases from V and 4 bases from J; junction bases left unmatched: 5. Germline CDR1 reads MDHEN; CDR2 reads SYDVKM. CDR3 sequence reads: CASSLGQGTTEAFF. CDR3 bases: TGTGCCAGCAGTCTAGGACAGGGGACCACTGAAGCTTTCTTT.

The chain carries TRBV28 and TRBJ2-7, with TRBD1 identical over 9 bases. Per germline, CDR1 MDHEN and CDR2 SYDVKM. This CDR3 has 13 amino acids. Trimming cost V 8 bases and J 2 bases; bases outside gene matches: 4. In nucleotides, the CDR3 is TGTGCCAGCCGGGACAGGGCGACCTACGAGCAGTACTTC. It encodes CASRDRATYEQYF.

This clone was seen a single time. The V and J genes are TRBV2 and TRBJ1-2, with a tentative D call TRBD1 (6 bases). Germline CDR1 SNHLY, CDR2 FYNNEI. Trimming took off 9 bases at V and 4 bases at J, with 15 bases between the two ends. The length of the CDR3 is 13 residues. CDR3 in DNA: TGTGCCAGAGGGGCAGGGGCATTCTATGGCTACACCTTC. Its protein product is CARGAGAFYGYTF.

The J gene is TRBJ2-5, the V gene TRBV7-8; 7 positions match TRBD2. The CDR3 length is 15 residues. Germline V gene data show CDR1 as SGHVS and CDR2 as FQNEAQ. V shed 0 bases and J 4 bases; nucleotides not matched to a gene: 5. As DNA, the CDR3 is TGTGCCAGCAGCTTAGCCGGGACTATCGCAGAGACCCAGTACTTC. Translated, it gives CASSLAGTIAETQYF.

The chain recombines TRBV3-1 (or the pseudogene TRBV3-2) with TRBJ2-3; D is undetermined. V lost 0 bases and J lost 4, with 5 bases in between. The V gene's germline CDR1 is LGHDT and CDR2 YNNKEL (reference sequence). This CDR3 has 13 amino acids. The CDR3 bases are TGTGCCAGCAGCCAAGAACCGGCAGATACGCAGTATTTT. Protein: CASSQEPADTQYF.

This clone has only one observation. Written as DNA, the CDR3 is TGTGCCAGCTCACAAGGGAGAGATGAAAAACTGTTTTTT. This sequence encodes CASSQGRDEKLFF. V usage is TRBV18 and J usage is TRBJ1-4, with D unresolved. Trimming took 4 bases from V and 6 from J, leaving 9 bases between them. Germline V gene data show CDR1 as KGHSH and CDR2 as LQKENI. There are 13 residues in the CDR3.

In DNA form, the CDR3 reads TGTGCCAGCAGTTTCGGGACAGTGGGCGAGACCCAGTACTTC. Its translation is CASSFGTVGETQYF. The chain couples TRBV7-9 to TRBJ2-5; 7 bases line up with TRBD1. CDR1 and CDR2 from the germline V gene are SEHNR and FQNEAQ (reference sequence). The CDR3 runs to 14 residues. J gave up 5 bases and V 6 bases, and 9 bases lay outside the gene matches.

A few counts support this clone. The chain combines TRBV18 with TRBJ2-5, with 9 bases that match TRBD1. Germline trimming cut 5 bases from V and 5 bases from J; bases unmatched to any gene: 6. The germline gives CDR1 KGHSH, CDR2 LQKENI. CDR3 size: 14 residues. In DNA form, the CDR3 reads TGTGCCAGCTCAGTGGGACAGGGAGACGAGACCCAGTACTTC. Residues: CASSVGQGDETQYF.

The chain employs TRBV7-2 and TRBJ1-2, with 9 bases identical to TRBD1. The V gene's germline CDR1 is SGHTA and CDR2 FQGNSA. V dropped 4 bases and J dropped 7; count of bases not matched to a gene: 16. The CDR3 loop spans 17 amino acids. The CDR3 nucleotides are TGTGCCAGCAGCTCGAGCCCGGGACAGGGAGCATGGGGTGGCTACACCTTC. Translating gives CASSSSPGQGAWGGYTF. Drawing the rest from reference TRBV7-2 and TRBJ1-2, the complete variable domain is GAGVSQSPSNKVTEKGKDVELRCDPISGHTALYWYRQSLGQGLEFLIYFQGNSAPDKSGLPSDRFSAERTGGSVSTLTIQRTQQEDSAVYLCASSSSPGQGAWGGYTFGSGTRLTVV.

CDR3 in DNA: TGCGCCAGCAGTGATAAAGGGGGCTCTTCTGGAAACACCATATATTTT. It specifies CASSDKGGSSGNTIYF. The genes are TRBV10-2 and TRBJ1-3, with TRBD1 matching 7 bases. CDR3 length: 16 amino acids. J was trimmed by 1 base and V by 3 bases; bases with no gene match: 6. Germline values: CDR1 WSHSY, CDR2 SAAADI.

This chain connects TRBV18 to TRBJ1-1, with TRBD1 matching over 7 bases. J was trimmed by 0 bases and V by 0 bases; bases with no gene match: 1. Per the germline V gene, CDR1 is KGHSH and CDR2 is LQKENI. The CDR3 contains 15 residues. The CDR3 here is CASSPPTGMNTEAFF. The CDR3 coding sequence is TGTGCCAGCTCACCACCGACAGGGATGAACACTGAAGCTTTCTTT.

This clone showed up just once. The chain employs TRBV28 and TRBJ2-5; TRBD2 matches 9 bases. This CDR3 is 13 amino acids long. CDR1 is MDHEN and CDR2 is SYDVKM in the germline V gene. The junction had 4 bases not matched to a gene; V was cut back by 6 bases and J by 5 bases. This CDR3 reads CASSPAGGETQYF. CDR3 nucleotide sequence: TGTGCCAGCAGCCCAGCGGGGGGCGAGACCCAGTACTTC.

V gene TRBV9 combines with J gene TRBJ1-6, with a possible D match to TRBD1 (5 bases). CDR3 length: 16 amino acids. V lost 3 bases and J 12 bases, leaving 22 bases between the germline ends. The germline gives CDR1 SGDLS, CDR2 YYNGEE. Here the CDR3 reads CASSDTSRGGIIPLHF. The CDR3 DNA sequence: TGTGCCAGCAGCGACACTTCTCGGGGGGGAATTATACCCCTCCACTTT.

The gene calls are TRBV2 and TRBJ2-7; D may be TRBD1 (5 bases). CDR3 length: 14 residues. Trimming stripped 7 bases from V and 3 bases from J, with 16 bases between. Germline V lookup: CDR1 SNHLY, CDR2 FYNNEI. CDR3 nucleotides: TGTGCCAGCAAGAACAGGACACTCTTCTACGAGCAGTACTTC. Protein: CASKNRTLFYEQYF.

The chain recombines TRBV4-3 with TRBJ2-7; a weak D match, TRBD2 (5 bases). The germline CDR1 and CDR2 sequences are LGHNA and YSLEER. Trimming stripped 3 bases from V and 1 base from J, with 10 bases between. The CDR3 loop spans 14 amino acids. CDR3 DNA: TGCGCCAGCAGCCACCTCACGGGATCCTACGAGCAGTACTTC. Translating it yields CASSHLTGSYEQYF.

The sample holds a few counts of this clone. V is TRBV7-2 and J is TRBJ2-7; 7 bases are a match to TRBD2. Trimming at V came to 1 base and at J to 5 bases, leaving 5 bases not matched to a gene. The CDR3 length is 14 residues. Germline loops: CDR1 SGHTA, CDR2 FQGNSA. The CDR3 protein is CASSLGGGHDEQYF. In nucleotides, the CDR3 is TGTGCCAGCAGCTTAGGGGGAGGGCATGACGAGCAGTACTTC.

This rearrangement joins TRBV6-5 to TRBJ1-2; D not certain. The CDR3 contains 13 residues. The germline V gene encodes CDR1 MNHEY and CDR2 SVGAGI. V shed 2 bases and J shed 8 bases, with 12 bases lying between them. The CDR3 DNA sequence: TGTGCCAGCAGTTACGGGCGTTCGGCGGGCTACACCTTC. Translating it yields CASSYGRSAGYTF.

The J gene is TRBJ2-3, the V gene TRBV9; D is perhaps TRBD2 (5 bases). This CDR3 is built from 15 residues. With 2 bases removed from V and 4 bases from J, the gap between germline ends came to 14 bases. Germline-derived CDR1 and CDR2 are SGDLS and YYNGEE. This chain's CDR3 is CASSVNNLRADTQYF. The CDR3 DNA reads TGTGCCAGCAGCGTTAATAACCTGCGGGCAGATACGCAGTATTTT.

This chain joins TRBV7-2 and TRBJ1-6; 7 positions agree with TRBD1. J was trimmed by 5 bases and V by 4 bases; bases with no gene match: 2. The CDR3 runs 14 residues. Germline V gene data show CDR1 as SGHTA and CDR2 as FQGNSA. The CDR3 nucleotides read TGTGCCAGCAGCTCGCAGGGGGATAATTCACCCCTCCACTTT. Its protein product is CASSSQGDNSPLHF.